The clone carrying this T cell receptor (beta chain) was recorded many times. Its antigen is not known. This sample was included in a study of human T cells and chemical hapten exposure. Time point specified: pre-sensitization, week 0. Treatment given: therapeutic diphenylcyclopropenone sensitization with weekly scalp DPC. Blood was collected ahead of every patch test applied. Total RNA was isolated from whole blood that had not been fractionated. The CDR3 extends over 11 amino acids. Germline CDR1 and CDR2: WNHNN and SYGVQD (reference sequence). V was cut by 6 bases and J by 12 bases, with 12 bases left in between. Study-level findings and limits: Among TCRs, those above 1 in 1000 frequency were unaffected by DPC sensitization. Significantly greater numbers of large CDR3 similarity clusters came from expanded TCRs than from controls.

Each CDR3 protein gets one entry after TCRdb re-called the RACE reads with MiXCR. The sample lists around 300,000 distinct CDR3 sequences; around 7.7% were seen once. This sample comprised whole blood, obtained in connection with sensitization to the hapten diphenylcyclopropenone (DPC). The chain combines TRBV10-1 with TRBJ2-1; the D is unclear. The TCR comes from a man between 18 and 29 years old with alopecia areata. Some clones in this sample may be carry-over from other donors' samples. In nucleotides, the CDR3 is TGCGCCAGCAGCCCCCATAGCTTGCAGTTCTTC. Amino acids: CASSPHSLQFF.